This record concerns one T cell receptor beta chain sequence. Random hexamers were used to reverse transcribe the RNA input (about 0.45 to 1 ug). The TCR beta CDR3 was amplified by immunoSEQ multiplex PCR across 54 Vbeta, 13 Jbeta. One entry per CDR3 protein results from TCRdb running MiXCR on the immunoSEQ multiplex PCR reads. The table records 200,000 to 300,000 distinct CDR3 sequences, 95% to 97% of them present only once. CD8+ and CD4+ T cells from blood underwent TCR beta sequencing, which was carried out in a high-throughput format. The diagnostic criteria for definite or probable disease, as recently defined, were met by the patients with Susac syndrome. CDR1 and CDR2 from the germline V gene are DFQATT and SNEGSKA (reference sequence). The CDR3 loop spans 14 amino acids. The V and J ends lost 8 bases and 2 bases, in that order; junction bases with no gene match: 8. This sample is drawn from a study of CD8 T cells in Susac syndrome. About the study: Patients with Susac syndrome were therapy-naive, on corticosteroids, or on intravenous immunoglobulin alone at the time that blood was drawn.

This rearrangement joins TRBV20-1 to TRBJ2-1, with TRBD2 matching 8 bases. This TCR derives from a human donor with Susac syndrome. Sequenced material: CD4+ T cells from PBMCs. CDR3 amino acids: CSQFREGAYNEQFF. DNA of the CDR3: TGCAGTCAATTCCGGGAGGGAGCCTACAATGAGCAGTTCTTC.